The next 21 T cell receptor beta chains were all read from a single sample in a study of CD8 T cells in ankylosing spondylitis. MiXCR, applied by TCRdb to the 5' RACE reads, yields one record per CDR3 protein. Of 400,000 to 450,000 distinct CDR3 sequences in the sample, over 15% were seen once. Overall study results and limits: Several highly homologous variants formed a TCR beta motif that appeared characteristic of ankylosing spondylitis blood.

Their specific antigens are unknown. Material for sequencing was blood, either unsorted or a sorted T cell fraction (not recorded which). Every receptor here comes from a male donor with ankylosing spondylitis.

In this sample, this clonotype turned up a few times. V is TRBV10-3 and J is TRBJ1-2; D is ambiguous. Per germline, CDR1 ENHRY and CDR2 SYGVKD. The CDR3 sequence is 14 residues long. Between the trimmed V and J ends, which lost 0 bases and 8 bases, there was a span of 13 bases. The DNA of the CDR3 is TGTGCCATCAGTGAGTCTGGGCCGAGTCGCGGCTACACCTTC. Translating gives CAISESGPSRGYTF.

This clonotype was seen a few times. The chain employs TRBV20-1 and TRBJ2-5; D might be TRBD1 (6 bases). CDR1 and CDR2 from the germline V gene are DFQATT and SNEGSKA (reference sequence). The CDR3 is 13 residues long. V lost 6 bases and J lost 2, with 13 bases in between. The CDR3 sequence is CSAKGQPQETQYF. CDR3 DNA: TGCAGTGCCAAAGGACAGCCACAAGAGACCCAGTACTTC.

Comments on this clonotype: A much larger clone lies one base from this, so it may be a read error. The genes are TRBV5-1 and TRBJ2-2, with D unresolved. Trimming stripped 2 bases from V and 0 bases from J, with 5 bases between. Germline V gene lookup returns CDR1 SGHRS and CDR2 YFSETQ. The length of the CDR3 is 14 residues. DNA for the CDR3: TGCGCCAGCAGCTTTACTACGAACACCGGGGAGCTGTTTTTT. It is translated as CASSFTTNTGELFF.

The chain couples TRBV7-3 to TRBJ2-1, with D maybe TRBD1 (6 bases). This CDR3 spans 14 amino acids. Germline V gives CDR1 SGHTA, CDR2 FQGTGA. Trimming left V 6 bases short and J 2 bases short, with 11 bases between. The CDR3 coding sequence is TGTGCCAGCAGTCCAGAGGGGGCCTACAATGAGCAGTTCTTC. Protein product: CASSPEGAYNEQFF.

The genes are TRBV5-1 and TRBJ1-4; D uncertain. With 5 bases removed from V and 3 bases from J, the gap between germline ends came to 11 bases. The CDR3 spans 14 residues. Germline assignment: CDR1 SGHRS and CDR2 YFSETQ. Here the CDR3 reads CASRPSGANEKLFF. CDR3 DNA sequence: TGCGCCAGCAGGCCTTCCGGGGCTAATGAAAAACTGTTTTTT.

This clonotype was counted ten times or more. The CDR3 bases are TGTGCCAGCAGCCCGCGTGGACTAGCGCAGTTCTTC. This translates into CASSPRGLAQFF. The rearrangement joins TRBV7-8 to TRBJ2-1, with TRBD2 matching over 8 bases. The CDR3 length is 12 residues. The V gene's germline CDR1 is SGHVS and CDR2 FQNEAQ. V shed 5 bases and J 12 bases; nucleotides not matched to a gene: 6.

This chain links TRBV9 with TRBJ1-1, with D uncertain. Per the germline V gene, CDR1 is SGDLS and CDR2 is YYNGEE. V gave up 4 bases and J gave up 6 bases, with 13 bases separating them. The length of the CDR3 is 13 residues. In nucleotides, the CDR3 is TGTGCCAGCAGCCTGAGAGAAGGCGCTGAAGCTTTCTTT. Translated: CASSLREGAEAFF.

The chain joins TRBV12-3 or TRBV12-4 to TRBJ1-5, with D perhaps matching TRBD1 (6 bases). The CDR3 length is 15 residues. V lost 5 bases, J lost 4 bases, and 15 bases lay in between. CDR3 in amino acids: CASSRSAGENQPQHF. The CDR3 DNA reads TGTGCCAGCAGTAGGTCGGCAGGGGAGAATCAGCCCCAGCATTTT.

The chain has TRBV28 and TRBJ2-5; 11 nucleotides align to TRBD2. With V trimmed by 10 bases and J by 2 bases, 6 bases remained unmatched. The CDR3 loop spans 14 amino acids. Germline V gene lookup returns CDR1 MDHEN and CDR2 SYDVKM. The CDR3 loop reads CATIVAGGQETQYF. CDR3 nucleotide sequence: TGTGCCACCATAGTAGCGGGAGGGCAAGAGACCCAGTACTTC. Filled out from reference TRBV28 and TRBJ2-5, the complete variable domain reads DVKVTQSSRYLVKRTGEKVFLECVQDMDHENMFWYRQDPGLGLRLIYFSYDVKMKEKGDIPEGYSVSREKKERFSLILESASTNQTSMYLCATIVAGGQETQYFGPGTRLLVL.

There are many counts of this clonotype. The chain uses TRBV20-1 and TRBJ1-1; no clear D. The ends were cut back, 3 bases at V and 6 bases at J, with 2 bases in the middle. Germline CDR1 DFQATT, CDR2 SNEGSKA (reference sequence). The CDR3 loop spans 9 amino acids. For the CDR3, the DNA is TGCAGTGCTAGCTCTGAAGCTTTCTTT. Residues: CSASSEAFF.

This clonotype was picked up a small number of times. The rearrangement joins TRBV25-1 to TRBJ2-7; weak D call: TRBD1 (6 bases). V lost 4 bases to trimming and J lost 0 bases, with 10 bases between them. CDR1 MGHDK and CDR2 SYGVNS come from the germline V gene. CDR3 length: 14 amino acids. CDR3 DNA: TGTGCCAGCAGTGCCCTGGACAGCTCCTACGAGCAGTACTTC. Translated: CASSALDSSYEQYF.

This clonotype turned up a few times. The gene calls are TRBV9 and TRBJ2-1; D call uncertain. With 0 bases removed from V and 9 bases from J, the gap between germline ends came to 13 bases. The V gene's germline CDR1 is SGDLS and CDR2 YYNGEE. The CDR3 has 14 residues. This CDR3 reads CASSVDPAASEQFF. CDR3 nucleotide sequence: TGTGCCAGCAGCGTAGATCCAGCTGCCAGTGAGCAGTTCTTC.

The chain has TRBV6-2 or TRBV6-3 and TRBJ2-1; TRBD2 matches at 10 bases. This CDR3 contains 17 residues. CDR1 and CDR2 (germline): MNHEY, SVGEGT. Trimming removed 5 bases from V and 3 bases from J; junction bases left unmatched: 10. The CDR3 sequence is CASSQALAGGLYNEQFF. In DNA, the CDR3 is TGTGCCAGCAGTCAGGCCTTAGCGGGAGGACTCTACAATGAGCAGTTCTTC.

This chain links TRBV7-2 with TRBJ1-1; D is perhaps TRBD1 (5 bases). The V end lost 5 bases, the J end lost 4 bases, and 17 bases lay between the germline ends. In germline, CDR1 is SGHTA, CDR2 FQGNSA. The length of the CDR3 is 15 residues. CDR3: CASSASSRVSTEAFF. In DNA form, the CDR3 reads TGTGCCAGCAGCGCCTCGTCCAGGGTGAGCACTGAAGCTTTCTTT. The variable domain in full, with the rest retrieved from reference TRBV7-2 and TRBJ1-1, is GAGVSQSPSNKVTEKGKDVELRCDPISGHTALYWYRQSLGQGLEFLIYFQGNSAPDKSGLPSDRFSAERTGGSVSTLTIQRTQQEDSAVYLCASSASSRVSTEAFFGQGTRLTVV.

There are a few counts of this clonotype. The chain couples TRBV20-1 to TRBJ2-1, with 9 bases lining up with TRBD2. J gave up 4 bases and V 4 bases, and 11 bases lay outside the gene matches. The CDR3 has 16 amino acids. CDR1 and CDR2 (germline): DFQATT, SNEGSKA (reference sequence). CDR3 region: CSAKGASGENYNEQFF. In DNA form, the CDR3 reads TGCAGTGCTAAAGGGGCTAGCGGGGAGAATTACAATGAGCAGTTCTTC.

A note on this clonotype: Germline is not matched at one junction end, which may reflect a read error. The chain has TRBV5-1 and TRBJ2-3; TRBD2 is a possible D gene (7 bases). This CDR3 is built from 14 residues. CDR1 is SGHRS, CDR2 YFSETQ, per germline. CDR3 bases: TGCGCCAGCAGCTTGGCGGGGGGCAGGGATACGCACTATTTT. Translation gives CASSLAGGRDTHYF.

There are a few counts of this clonotype. The V and J genes are TRBV28 and TRBJ2-7; 7 bases fit TRBD1. V was clipped by 10 bases and J by 3 bases; unmatched bases: 9. Germline V gene data show CDR1 as MDHEN and CDR2 as SYDVKM. The CDR3 is made up of 13 amino acids. The DNA of the CDR3 is TGTGCCACCCGACAGGGCCCAAGCTACGAGCAGTACTTC. It translates to CATRQGPSYEQYF. Based on the CDR3 plus reference TRBV28 and TRBJ2-7, the full variable domain is DVKVTQSSRYLVKRTGEKVFLECVQDMDHENMFWYRQDPGLGLRLIYFSYDVKMKEKGDIPEGYSVSREKKERFSLILESASTNQTSMYLCATRQGPSYEQYFGPGTRLTVT.

The chain links TRBV20-1 to TRBJ2-7; 13 bases fit TRBD2. Germline V gene lookup returns CDR1 DFQATT and CDR2 SNEGSKA (reference sequence). This CDR3 region has 17 residues. Unmatched junction bases numbered 11, after V lost 6 bases and J lost 0 bases. As DNA, the CDR3 is TGCAGTGCCAGTTTCTGGACTAGCGGGAGTTCCTCCTACGAGCAGTACTTC. Amino acids: CSASFWTSGSSSYEQYF.

The rearrangement links TRBV7-8 to TRBJ2-1, with unresolved D. Trimming removed 5 bases at V and 0 bases at J, with 5 bases between. Germline-derived CDR1 and CDR2 are SGHVS and FQNEAQ. The CDR3 covers 13 residues. This CDR3 is CASSGVSYNEQFF. CDR3 in DNA: TGTGCCAGCAGCGGGGTCTCCTACAATGAGCAGTTCTTC.

This clonotype has only a few counts. This chain joins TRBV6-1 and TRBJ1-2, with a possible D match to TRBD1 (5 bases). The ends were cut back, 7 bases at V and 5 bases at J, with 26 bases in the middle. The CDR3 totals 17 residues. The germline CDR1 and CDR2 sequences are MNHNS and SASEGT. CDR3 residues: CASIRGTPRGSEYGYTF. DNA of the CDR3: TGTGCCAGCATCCGAGGGACGCCGAGGGGTTCGGAATATGGCTACACCTTC.

The genes are TRBV12-3 or TRBV12-4 and TRBJ2-7; D not resolved. Trimming took 3 bases from V and 0 from J, leaving 12 bases between them. The CDR3 length is 15 residues. The CDR3 sequence is CASSLGGSHSYEQYF. The CDR3 DNA is TGTGCCAGCAGTTTGGGTGGTAGTCACTCCTACGAGCAGTACTTC.